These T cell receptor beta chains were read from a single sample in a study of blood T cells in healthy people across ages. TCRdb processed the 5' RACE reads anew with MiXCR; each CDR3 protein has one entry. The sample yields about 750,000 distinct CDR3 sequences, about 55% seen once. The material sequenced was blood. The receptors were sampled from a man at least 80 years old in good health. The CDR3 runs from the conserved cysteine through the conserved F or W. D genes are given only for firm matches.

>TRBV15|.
CATSRDFPLDIQYF
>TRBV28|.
CASSSFKRSTYNEQFF
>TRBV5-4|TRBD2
CASSVQGLAPDTQYF
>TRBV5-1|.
CASSLASGRASGANILTF
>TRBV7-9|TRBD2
CASRASGSAYEQYF
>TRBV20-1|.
CSANREHEQFF
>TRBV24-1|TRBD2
CATSRGLAGVIDYNEQFF
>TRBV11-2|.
CASSSEGGGSKNIQYF
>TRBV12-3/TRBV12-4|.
CASSFSVPADNEQYF
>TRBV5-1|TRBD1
CASSGQGQGTGELFF
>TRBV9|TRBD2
CASSVAAGGPNEQFF
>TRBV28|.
CASTGAGSNIQYF
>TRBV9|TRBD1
CASSVSGTGASYEQYF
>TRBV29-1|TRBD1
CSVGGTGTNRDYGYTF
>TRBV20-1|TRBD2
CSARDRLAGARGEQFF
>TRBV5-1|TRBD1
CASSFTGAPVYGYTF
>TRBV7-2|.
CASSLDGRIEETQYF
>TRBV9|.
CAGSPVGGETQYF
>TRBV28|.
CASSTRGVGEQFF